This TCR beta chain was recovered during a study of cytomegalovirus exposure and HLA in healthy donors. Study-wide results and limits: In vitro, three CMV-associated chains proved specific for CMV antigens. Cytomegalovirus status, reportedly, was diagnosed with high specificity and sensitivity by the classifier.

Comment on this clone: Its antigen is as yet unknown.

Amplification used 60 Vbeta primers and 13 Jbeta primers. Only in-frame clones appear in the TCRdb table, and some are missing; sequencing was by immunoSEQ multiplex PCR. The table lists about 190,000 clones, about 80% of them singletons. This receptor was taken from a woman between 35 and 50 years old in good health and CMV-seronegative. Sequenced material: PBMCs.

Here the CDR3 reads CASSLAGRSSYEQYF. For the CDR3, the DNA is TGTGCCAGCAGTCTGGCGGGCAGAAGCTCCTACGAGCAGTACTTC. The chain recombines TRBV7-2 with TRBJ2-7; tentative D call: TRBD2 (5 bases). CDR1 is SGHTA and CDR2 is FQGNSA in the germline V gene. The CDR3 covers 15 residues. V was clipped by 6 bases and J by 0 bases, with 15 bases between them.